A selection of T cell receptor beta chains follows, all from one sample in a study of cytomegalovirus exposure and HLA in healthy donors. Data came from immunoSEQ multiplex PCR; TCRdb stores just in-frame clones and leaves some out. The table lists some 180,000 clones, around three quarters of them singletons, with under 2% in the top ten. Sequencing input: PBMCs. These receptors were taken from a man aged 30-40 years in good health and CMV-seronegative. The CDR3 runs from the conserved cysteine through the conserved F or W. Each record gives: CDR3 DNA, CDR3 protein, J gene, D gene, clone size, V gene. A D gene is named only where the DNA matches it firmly. Only some rows state a clone size, as once, few, many or a class for expanded clones.

cdr3_nt: TGTGCCACTCATCCTAGCGGACTAACCTACGAGCAGTACTTC
cdr3_aa: CATHPSGLTYEQYF
j_call: TRBJ2-7
d_call: TRBD2
clone_size: NA
v_call: TRBV2

cdr3_nt: TGTGCCAGCAGTGGCCAAGCAACCGGGAACAATGGCTACACCTTC
cdr3_aa: CASSGQATGNNGYTF
j_call: TRBJ1-2
d_call: NA
clone_size: NA
v_call: TRBV28

cdr3_nt: TGTGCCAGCAGTTTCGTTCCTTTCGTCAGTCAAGAGACCCAGTACTTC
cdr3_aa: CASSFVPFVSQETQYF
j_call: TRBJ2-5
d_call: NA
clone_size: NA
v_call: TRBV27

cdr3_nt: TGTGCCAGCAGTGAAACAGGGGTGAGTGGCTACACCTTC
cdr3_aa: CASSETGVSGYTF
j_call: TRBJ1-2
d_call: TRBD1
clone_size: NA
v_call: TRBV6-1

cdr3_nt: TGTGCCAGCAGCCCCCTTTCTAGGACAGATACGCAGTATTTT
cdr3_aa: CASSPLSRTDTQYF
j_call: TRBJ2-3
d_call: NA
clone_size: NA
v_call: TRBV9

cdr3_nt: TGTGCCAGCAGCTTGGATGGGACAGGGGTGCGCACTGAAGCTTTCTTT
cdr3_aa: CASSLDGTGVRTEAFF
j_call: TRBJ1-1
d_call: TRBD1
clone_size: NA
v_call: TRBV5-4

cdr3_nt: TGTGCCAGCAGTTCCCGACACGCAACTAATGAAAAACTGTTTTTT
cdr3_aa: CASSSRHATNEKLFF
j_call: TRBJ1-4
d_call: NA
clone_size: NA
v_call: TRBV27

cdr3_nt: TGTGCCAGTAGGGTAGGATCCGGGACAGGGGGGAATCAGCCCCAGCATTTT
cdr3_aa: CASRVGSGTGGNQPQHF
j_call: TRBJ1-5
d_call: TRBD1
clone_size: NA
v_call: TRBV19

cdr3_nt: TGTGCCAGCAGTTGGGGGCAGGGGAATAGCAATCAGCCCCAGCATTTT
cdr3_aa: CASSWGQGNSNQPQHF
j_call: TRBJ1-5
d_call: NA
clone_size: NA
v_call: TRBV28

cdr3_nt: TGTGCCAGCAGTTATAGCGGGAGGGCCTACAATGAGCAGTTCTTC
cdr3_aa: CASSYSGRAYNEQFF
j_call: TRBJ2-1
d_call: TRBD2
clone_size: few
v_call: TRBV28

cdr3_nt: TGCGCCAGCAGCTTACAACAGGGCGATACACCCCTCCACTTT
cdr3_aa: CASSLQQGDTPLHF
j_call: TRBJ1-6
d_call: NA
clone_size: NA
v_call: TRBV5-1

cdr3_nt: TGCGCCAGCAGCTTAGACAGATCCTACGAGCAGTACTTC
cdr3_aa: CASSLDRSYEQYF
j_call: TRBJ2-7
d_call: NA
clone_size: NA
v_call: TRBV4-1

cdr3_nt: TGCGCCAGCAGTAGCGGGAGCGGGTCAGATACGCAGTATTTT
cdr3_aa: CASSSGSGSDTQYF
j_call: TRBJ2-3
d_call: TRBD2
clone_size: NA
v_call: TRBV5-1

cdr3_nt: TGCGCCAGCAGCTTCGGGGGGCGGACCGGGGAGCTGTTTTTT
cdr3_aa: CASSFGGRTGELFF
j_call: TRBJ2-2
d_call: NA
clone_size: NA
v_call: TRBV5-1

cdr3_nt: TGTGCCAGCAGCCCACACCCGCAGGGAGGAGAGACCCAGTACTTC
cdr3_aa: CASSPHPQGGETQYF
j_call: TRBJ2-5
d_call: NA
clone_size: once
v_call: TRBV7-9

cdr3_nt: TGCAGCGTTGAAGAAGGGACTAGCGCCGAAGATACGCAGTATTTT
cdr3_aa: CSVEEGTSAEDTQYF
j_call: TRBJ2-3
d_call: TRBD2
clone_size: NA
v_call: TRBV29-1

cdr3_nt: TGTGCCAGCAGCGGGACAGGGAGTAAGAGCAATCAGCCCCAGCATTTT
cdr3_aa: CASSGTGSKSNQPQHF
j_call: TRBJ1-5
d_call: TRBD1
clone_size: NA
v_call: TRBV28

cdr3_nt: TGTGCCAGCAGCGCTATCCCACGGGACAATGAGCAGTTCTTC
cdr3_aa: CASSAIPRDNEQFF
j_call: TRBJ2-1
d_call: NA
clone_size: NA
v_call: TRBV2

cdr3_nt: TGTGCCAGCAGCTTGGCCAGGGGGTCAACCGGGGAGCTGTTTTTT
cdr3_aa: CASSLARGSTGELFF
j_call: TRBJ2-2
d_call: TRBD1
clone_size: NA
v_call: TRBV5-4

cdr3_nt: TGCGCCAGCAGCTCCTGGGGCAGTTCGTATGGCTACACCTTC
cdr3_aa: CASSSWGSSYGYTF
j_call: TRBJ1-2
d_call: NA
clone_size: NA
v_call: TRBV5-1

cdr3_nt: TGTGCCAGCAGTGAAGAAAACAGGGGCAGATGGGATACGCAGTATTTT
cdr3_aa: CASSEENRGRWDTQYF
j_call: TRBJ2-3
d_call: TRBD1
clone_size: NA
v_call: TRBV6-1

cdr3_nt: TGTGCCAGTAGTAAATCGGTCTCAGGGGATGCAGATACGCAGTATTTT
cdr3_aa: CASSKSVSGDADTQYF
j_call: TRBJ2-3
d_call: NA
clone_size: once
v_call: TRBV19

cdr3_nt: TGTGCCAGCAGCACCCGGATCAGGACTGGTGACCCCACAGATACGCAGTATTTT
cdr3_aa: CASSTRIRTGDPTDTQYF
j_call: TRBJ2-3
d_call: NA
clone_size: NA
v_call: TRBV9

cdr3_nt: TGCGCCAGCAGCTATTTTGGACATGGAGCCAACGAGCAGTACTTC
cdr3_aa: CASSYFGHGANEQYF
j_call: TRBJ2-7
d_call: NA
clone_size: NA
v_call: TRBV5-1

cdr3_nt: TGTGCCAGTAGTATTATTACGGACAGGGTATGGGACACTGAAGCTTTCTTT
cdr3_aa: CASSIITDRVWDTEAFF
j_call: TRBJ1-1
d_call: TRBD1
clone_size: once
v_call: TRBV19

cdr3_nt: TGTGCCAGCAAACGGGTACTCAATCAGCCCCAGCATTTT
cdr3_aa: CASKRVLNQPQHF
j_call: TRBJ1-5
d_call: NA
clone_size: many
v_call: TRBV2

cdr3_nt: TGTGCCAGCTCACCAGGCACCCAAGAGACCCAGTACTTC
cdr3_aa: CASSPGTQETQYF
j_call: TRBJ2-5
d_call: NA
clone_size: once
v_call: TRBV18

cdr3_nt: TGCGCCAGCAGCTTGGTTGGTGGGAGTGCAGATACGCAGTATTTT
cdr3_aa: CASSLVGGSADTQYF
j_call: TRBJ2-3
d_call: NA
clone_size: NA
v_call: TRBV5-1

cdr3_nt: TGTGCCAGCAGCTTGCCAGGGGGCCGGAATGAGCAGTTCTTC
cdr3_aa: CASSLPGGRNEQFF
j_call: TRBJ2-1
d_call: TRBD1
clone_size: once
v_call: TRBV5-4

cdr3_nt: TGTGCCAGCAGCCCCGTCTGGGGCGCCAGCTCCTACGAGCAGTACTTC
cdr3_aa: CASSPVWGASSYEQYF
j_call: TRBJ2-7
d_call: NA
clone_size: NA
v_call: TRBV7-9

cdr3_nt: TGTGCCAGCAGTCCCCGGCGGGAAGAAAACAATGAGCAGTTCTTC
cdr3_aa: CASSPRREENNEQFF
j_call: TRBJ2-1
d_call: NA
clone_size: NA
v_call: TRBV27

cdr3_nt: TGTGCCAGCAGTAAGACATGGGACAGCGTTAGCGAGCAGTACTTC
cdr3_aa: CASSKTWDSVSEQYF
j_call: TRBJ2-7
d_call: TRBD1
clone_size: NA
v_call: TRBV11-2

cdr3_nt: TGTGCCAGTAGTCTCAGCGGGAGGCCTGCCTCAGGGACAGATACGCAGTATTTT
cdr3_aa: CASSLSGRPASGTDTQYF
j_call: TRBJ2-3
d_call: TRBD2
clone_size: NA
v_call: TRBV19

cdr3_nt: TGTGCCAGCAGCCAAGAACAGGCGTACAATGAGCAGTTCTTC
cdr3_aa: CASSQEQAYNEQFF
j_call: TRBJ2-1
d_call: NA
clone_size: NA
v_call: TRBV4-2

cdr3_nt: TGCGCCAGCAGCTTGGCACAGGGGGTGGGCACAGATACGCAGTATTTT
cdr3_aa: CASSLAQGVGTDTQYF
j_call: TRBJ2-3
d_call: TRBD1
clone_size: NA
v_call: TRBV5-1